These 32 T cell receptor beta chains originate from one sample sequenced in a study of PD-1 blockade in classical Hodgkin lymphoma. Profiling relied on immunoSEQ multiplex PCR, and the TCRdb table lists in-frame clones only, not all of them. The repertoire holds tens of thousands of clones, with approximately 90% as singletons. Time point: cycle 4 day 1 (C4D1), after less than seven weeks of nivolumab. Brentuximab vedotin exposure varied, and every patient relapsed after autologous stem cell transplantation. The sequencing here drew on peripheral blood mononuclear cells (PBMCs), taken before the fourth cycle of nivolumab. These TCRs come from a human donor with classical Hodgkin lymphoma.

The rearrangement uses TRBV4-1 and TRBJ1-1; 9 bases are shared with TRBD1. With V trimmed by 1 base and J by 11 bases, 8 bases remained unmatched. The CDR3 has 14 residues. Germline V gene data show CDR1 as MGHRA and CDR2 as YSYEKL. The chain's CDR3 is CASSQVQGALRAFF. DNA for the CDR3: TGCGCCAGCAGCCAAGTACAGGGGGCCCTGAGGGCTTTCTTT.

A few counts support this clone. The chain joins TRBV6-6 to TRBJ1-6; 11 bases match TRBD1. This CDR3 has 16 amino acids. Germline assignment: CDR1 MNHNY and CDR2 SVGAGI (reference sequence). With 5 bases clipped from V and 11 bases from J, the junction kept 11 bases outside the gene matches. The CDR3 protein is CASSRRTGGDFPPLHF. DNA for the CDR3: TGTGCCAGCAGTCGCCGGACAGGGGGCGATTTCCCACCCCTCCACTTT.

This chain uses TRBV4-1 with TRBJ1-4, with 11 nucleotides matching TRBD1. This CDR3 contains 16 residues. Germline lookup yields CDR1 MGHRA and CDR2 YSYEKL. Unmatched junction bases numbered 3, after V lost 0 bases and J lost 6 bases. The CDR3: CASSQDSGQGDEKLFF. The CDR3 DNA follows: TGCGCCAGCAGCCAAGATTCGGGACAGGGGGATGAAAAACTGTTTTTT.

This chain joins TRBV6-1 and TRBJ2-2, with TRBD2 identical over 11 bases. This CDR3 contains 16 residues. The V gene end was trimmed by 1 base and the J gene end by 3 bases; junction bases not matched to a gene: 1. CDR1 is MNHNS, CDR2 SASEGT, per germline. The DNA for the CDR3 is TGTGCCAGCAGTGAAGTAGCGGGGGGGTACACCGGGGAGCTGTTTTTT. The encoded protein is CASSEVAGGYTGELFF.

The chain is built from TRBV4-2 and TRBJ2-3; 7 bases map to TRBD2. The V and J ends lost 0 bases and 2 bases, in that order; junction bases with no gene match: 5. Germline lookup yields CDR1 LGHNA and CDR2 YNFKEQ. The CDR3 covers 16 residues. CDR3 residues: CASSQDSAGVTDTQYF. CDR3 sequence (DNA): TGTGCCAGCAGCCAAGATAGTGCGGGGGTCACAGATACGCAGTATTTT.

This clone appeared a single time. This rearrangement joins TRBV27 to TRBJ1-5; 8 bases align to TRBD1. The CDR3 length is 14 residues. V lost 6 bases to trimming and J lost 4 bases; unmatched junction nucleotides: 5. Germline loops: CDR1 MNHEY, CDR2 SMNVEV (reference sequence). The CDR3: CASRGQGRNQPQHF. The CDR3 nucleotides read TGTGCCAGCAGAGGACAGGGTCGGAATCAGCCCCAGCATTTT.

This CDR3 is CAIQGDRTDTQYF. DNA of the CDR3: TGTGCCATCCAAGGGGATAGGACAGATACGCAGTATTTT. The chain joins TRBV10-3 to TRBJ2-3; tentatively, D is TRBD1 (5 bases). Looked up from germline, CDR1 is ENHRY and CDR2 is SYGVKD. The CDR3 has 13 amino acids. The V gene lost 8 bases and the J gene lost 3 bases, with 12 bases spanning the gap.

This chain uses TRBV5-1 with TRBJ2-7; 10 bases are shared with TRBD2. The CDR3 length is 14 residues. V was pared by 4 bases and J by 7 bases, with 8 bases of the junction left unmatched. Germline CDR1 SGHRS, CDR2 YFSETQ. CDR3 sequence: CASSNSGTSVEQYF. The CDR3 DNA reads as TGCGCCAGCAGCAACTCCGGGACTAGCGTTGAGCAGTACTTC.

The rearrangement uses TRBV25-1 and TRBJ1-6, with D tentatively TRBD1 (5 bases). Trimming removed 1 base at V and 6 bases at J, with 13 bases between. This CDR3 has 16 amino acids. The germline V gene encodes CDR1 MGHDK and CDR2 SYGVNS. CDR3 nucleotide sequence: TGTGCCAGCAGTGAATTTGGGGGAGGTGGTAATTCACCCCTCCACTTT. This encodes CASSEFGGGGNSPLHF.

The chain uses TRBV5-1 and TRBJ2-3, with 7 positions matching TRBD1. Germline V lookup: CDR1 SGHRS, CDR2 YFSETQ. The junction had 12 bases not matched to a gene; V was cut back by 0 bases and J by 2 bases. The CDR3 length is 18 residues. The CDR3 DNA follows: TGCGCCAGCAGCTTGGGGCAGACAGGGAAAAGGGTCACAGATACGCAGTATTTT. Translation gives CASSLGQTGKRVTDTQYF.

The chain carries TRBV28 and TRBJ2-1; D perhaps matches TRBD1 (5 bases). Germline CDR1 MDHEN, CDR2 SYDVKM. The CDR3 runs to 13 residues. V lost 3 bases and J 9 bases, leaving 12 bases between the germline ends. The CDR3 reads CASSFHSQGEQFF. The CDR3 bases are TGTGCCAGCAGTTTCCACTCCCAGGGTGAGCAGTTCTTC.

This chain links TRBV4-1 with TRBJ1-3; D not certain. The germline gives CDR1 MGHRA, CDR2 YSYEKL. Between the trimmed V and J ends, which lost 1 base and 4 bases, there was a span of 17 bases. The CDR3 loop spans 17 amino acids. Here the CDR3 reads CASSQATTTVLGNTIYF. CDR3 coding DNA: TGCGCCAGCAGCCAAGCCACCACCACCGTGCTCGGAAACACCATATATTTT.

The chain is built from TRBV27 and TRBJ2-1; D is unclear. This CDR3 comprises 13 residues. Germline CDR1 is MNHEY and CDR2 is SMNVEV (reference sequence). Trimming took 3 bases from V and 5 from J, leaving 8 bases between them. Here the CDR3 reads CASSFGRNNEQFF. The CDR3, as DNA: TGTGCCAGCAGTTTCGGACGGAACAATGAGCAGTTCTTC.

V is TRBV6-5 and J is TRBJ2-1; D call uncertain. Trimming stripped 6 bases from V and 8 bases from J, with 8 bases between. The CDR3 is 11 residues long. Germline lookup yields CDR1 MNHEY and CDR2 SVGAGI. The CDR3: CASSLSDEQFF. The CDR3 bases are TGTGCCAGCAGCCTATCAGATGAGCAGTTCTTC.

The J gene is TRBJ2-5, the V gene TRBV29-1, with 7 nucleotides matching TRBD2. Trimming took 4 bases from V and 1 from J; bases not matched to a gene: 6. Germline assignment: CDR1 SQVTM and CDR2 ANQGSEA. The CDR3 has 14 amino acids. CDR3 sequence: CSVVPAGAQETQYF. As DNA, the CDR3 is TGCAGCGTTGTACCTGCGGGAGCCCAAGAGACCCAGTACTTC.

V usage is TRBV6-5 and J usage is TRBJ2-7; 12 bases are shared with TRBD2. The CDR3 spans 16 residues. Germline CDR1 and CDR2: MNHEY and SVGAGI. Trimming at V came to 3 bases and at J to 4 bases, leaving 7 bases not matched to a gene. CDR3 sequence (DNA): TGTGCCAGCAGTTATACTAGCGGGGGGAACGGATACGAGCAGTACTTC. Its protein product is CASSYTSGGNGYEQYF.

V and J are TRBV7-8 and TRBJ2-5; 12 positions agree with TRBD2. CDR1 is SGHVS and CDR2 is FQNEAQ in the germline V gene. Trimming cost V 5 bases and J 5 bases; bases outside gene matches: 12. The CDR3 is 17 amino acids. CDR3 region: CASSHLSSGGAHETQYF. The CDR3 coding sequence is TGTGCCAGCAGCCACCTGTCTAGCGGGGGGGCCCACGAGACCCAGTACTTC.

In its sample, this clone ranks as medium-sized. The rearrangement joins TRBV6-5 to TRBJ1-1; tentative D call: TRBD1 (6 bases). Germline CDR1 and CDR2: MNHEY and SVGAGI. The CDR3 runs 16 residues. The V end was cut by 0 bases, the J end by 6 bases, with 17 bases between. DNA of the CDR3: TGTGCCAGCAGTTACTCTCCGGTTCCGGGGGCCGCTGAAGCTTTCTTT. This encodes CASSYSPVPGAAEAFF.

The chain has TRBV6-5 and TRBJ2-1, with unresolved D. The V end was cut by 6 bases, the J end by 1 base, with 13 bases between. Germline CDR1 MNHEY, CDR2 SVGAGI. This CDR3 spans 15 amino acids. This chain's CDR3 is CASSYSYHSYNEQFF. Here the CDR3 DNA reads TGTGCCAGCAGCTACAGTTACCATTCCTACAATGAGCAGTTCTTC.

The genes are TRBV28 and TRBJ1-4; a weak D match, TRBD1 (5 bases). The V gene lost 8 bases and the J gene lost 0 bases, with 10 bases spanning the gap. The CDR3 runs 14 residues. CDR1 is MDHEN, CDR2 SYDVKM, per germline. The CDR3 DNA reads as TGTGCCAGCCCTCGGGGGGCAACTAATGAAAAACTGTTTTTT. The encoded protein is CASPRGATNEKLFF.

The rearrangement links TRBV7-6 to TRBJ1-6; no clear D. The germline V gene has CDR1 SGHVS and CDR2 FNYEAQ. Trimming took 0 bases from V and 8 from J, leaving 11 bases between them. The CDR3 spans 15 residues. The CDR3 here is CASSLALAVDSPLHF. In nucleotides, the CDR3 is TGTGCCAGCAGCTTAGCGTTGGCAGTAGATTCACCCCTCCACTTT.

J is TRBJ2-2 and V is TRBV28; D perhaps matches TRBD2 (5 bases). V lost 1 base, J lost 7 bases, and 7 bases lay in between. The CDR3 has 13 residues. CDR1 MDHEN and CDR2 SYDVKM come from the germline V gene. This CDR3 is CASSLSGIGELFF. CDR3 in DNA: TGTGCCAGCAGTTTATCGGGAATCGGGGAGCTGTTTTTT.

The rearrangement uses TRBV19 and TRBJ2-7; TRBD2 matches at 11 bases. From germline, CDR1 is LNHDA and CDR2 SQIVND (reference sequence). V shed 4 bases, J shed 2 bases, and the junction held 4 bases outside the gene matches. This CDR3 region has 15 residues. CDR3 coding DNA: TGTGCCAGTAGTAAAACTAGCGGGGGTCCCTACGAGCAGTACTTC. It codes for CASSKTSGGPYEQYF.

V gene TRBV11-3 combines with J gene TRBJ1-4; the D is unclear. V shed 5 bases and J shed 8 bases, with 9 bases lying between them. The CDR3 has 12 residues. CDR1 is SGHNT and CDR2 is YENEEA in the germline V gene. CDR3 DNA sequence: TGTGCCAGCAGCCCGGACGGAGAAAAACTGTTTTTT. This gives the protein CASSPDGEKLFF. The variable domain in full, completed from reference TRBV11-3 and TRBJ1-4, reads EAGVVQSPRYKIIEKKQPVAFWCNPISGHNTLYWYLQNLGQGPELLIRYENEEAVDDSQLPKDRFSAERLKGVDSTLKIQPAELGDSAVYLCASSPDGEKLFFGSGTQLSVL.

V usage is TRBV2 and J usage is TRBJ1-6; the D is unclear. The CDR3 covers 12 residues. CDR1 and CDR2 from the germline V gene are SNHLY and FYNNEI. V was trimmed by 5 bases and J by 4 bases, leaving 3 bases between them. CDR3 sequence: CASSLYNSPLHF. For the CDR3, the DNA is TGTGCCAGCAGTTTATATAATTCACCCCTCCACTTT.

The V and J genes are TRBV18 and TRBJ1-4, with D possibly TRBD1 on 6 matching bases. Germline CDR1 and CDR2: KGHSH and LQKENI. The CDR3 has 13 residues. Trimming left V 3 bases short and J 8 bases short, with 10 bases between. This CDR3 is CASSPGAGEKLFF. The CDR3 DNA reads as TGTGCCAGCTCACCGGGGGCAGGGGAAAAACTGTTTTTT.

About this clone: Other nucleotide sequences from this sample produce the same CDR3. The V call is TRBV11-2, the J call TRBJ2-7; D call uncertain. Trimming removed 1 base from V and 4 bases from J, with 5 bases in between. CDR3 size: 12 residues. Germline CDR1 SGHAT, CDR2 FQNNGV. CDR3 coding DNA: TGTGCCAGCAGCTTAGTTGGTTACGAGCAGTACTTC. Its protein product is CASSLVGYEQYF.

The CDR3 here is CASSLWAQGGSPLHF. The CDR3 DNA follows: TGTGCCAGCAGCTTATGGGCACAGGGAGGTTCACCCCTCCACTTT. The chain combines TRBV11-2 with TRBJ1-6; D is possibly TRBD1 (6 bases). Trimming shortened V by 2 bases and J by 9 bases, and 14 bases separated the two germline ends. There are 15 residues in the CDR3. Per the germline V gene, CDR1 is SGHAT and CDR2 is FQNNGV.

This rearrangement joins TRBV6-5 to TRBJ2-7; the match to TRBD1 covers 10 bases. CDR1 is MNHEY and CDR2 is SVGAGI in the germline V gene. CDR3 length equals 15 residues. Losses at the gene ends were 0 bases for V and 5 bases for J; bases not matched to a gene: 4. The CDR3 DNA reads as TGTGCCAGCAGTTACTCGATGGGACAGGGGCACGAGCAGTACTTC. This translates into CASSYSMGQGHEQYF.

The chain carries TRBV4-1 and TRBJ1-1; perhaps TRBD1 as D (6 bases). V was trimmed by 4 bases and J by 1 base, leaving 13 bases between them. Germline CDR1 reads MGHRA; CDR2 reads YSYEKL. This CDR3 contains 15 residues. CDR3 in DNA: TGCGCCAGCAGCCCCCGGGACACCTCGAACACTGAAGCTTTCTTT. It specifies CASSPRDTSNTEAFF.

The chain couples TRBV27 to TRBJ2-1; D tentatively reads TRBD1 or TRBD2 (6 bases each). Germline V CDR1 and CDR2: MNHEY, SMNVEV (reference sequence). V lost 3 bases and J 8 bases, leaving 14 bases between the germline ends. The CDR3 spans 14 residues. CDR3 sequence reads: CASSLGGRVDEQFF. The DNA for the CDR3 is TGTGCCAGCAGTTTGGGGGGCAGGGTCGATGAGCAGTTCTTC.

The chain has TRBV2 and TRBJ2-1; D is unclear. V was pared by 7 bases and J by 7 bases, with 8 bases between. Germline CDR1 is SNHLY and CDR2 is FYNNEI. This CDR3 region has 11 residues. CDR3 protein: CASTPNNEQFF. The CDR3, as DNA: TGTGCCAGCACCCCCAATAATGAGCAGTTCTTC. Full variable domain (remainder filled in from reference TRBV2 and TRBJ2-1): EPEVTQTPSHQVTQMGQEVILRCVPISNHLYFYWYRQILGQKVEFLVSFYNNEISEKSEIFDDQFSVERPDGSNFTLKIRSTKLEDSAMYFCASTPNNEQFFGPGTRLTVL.